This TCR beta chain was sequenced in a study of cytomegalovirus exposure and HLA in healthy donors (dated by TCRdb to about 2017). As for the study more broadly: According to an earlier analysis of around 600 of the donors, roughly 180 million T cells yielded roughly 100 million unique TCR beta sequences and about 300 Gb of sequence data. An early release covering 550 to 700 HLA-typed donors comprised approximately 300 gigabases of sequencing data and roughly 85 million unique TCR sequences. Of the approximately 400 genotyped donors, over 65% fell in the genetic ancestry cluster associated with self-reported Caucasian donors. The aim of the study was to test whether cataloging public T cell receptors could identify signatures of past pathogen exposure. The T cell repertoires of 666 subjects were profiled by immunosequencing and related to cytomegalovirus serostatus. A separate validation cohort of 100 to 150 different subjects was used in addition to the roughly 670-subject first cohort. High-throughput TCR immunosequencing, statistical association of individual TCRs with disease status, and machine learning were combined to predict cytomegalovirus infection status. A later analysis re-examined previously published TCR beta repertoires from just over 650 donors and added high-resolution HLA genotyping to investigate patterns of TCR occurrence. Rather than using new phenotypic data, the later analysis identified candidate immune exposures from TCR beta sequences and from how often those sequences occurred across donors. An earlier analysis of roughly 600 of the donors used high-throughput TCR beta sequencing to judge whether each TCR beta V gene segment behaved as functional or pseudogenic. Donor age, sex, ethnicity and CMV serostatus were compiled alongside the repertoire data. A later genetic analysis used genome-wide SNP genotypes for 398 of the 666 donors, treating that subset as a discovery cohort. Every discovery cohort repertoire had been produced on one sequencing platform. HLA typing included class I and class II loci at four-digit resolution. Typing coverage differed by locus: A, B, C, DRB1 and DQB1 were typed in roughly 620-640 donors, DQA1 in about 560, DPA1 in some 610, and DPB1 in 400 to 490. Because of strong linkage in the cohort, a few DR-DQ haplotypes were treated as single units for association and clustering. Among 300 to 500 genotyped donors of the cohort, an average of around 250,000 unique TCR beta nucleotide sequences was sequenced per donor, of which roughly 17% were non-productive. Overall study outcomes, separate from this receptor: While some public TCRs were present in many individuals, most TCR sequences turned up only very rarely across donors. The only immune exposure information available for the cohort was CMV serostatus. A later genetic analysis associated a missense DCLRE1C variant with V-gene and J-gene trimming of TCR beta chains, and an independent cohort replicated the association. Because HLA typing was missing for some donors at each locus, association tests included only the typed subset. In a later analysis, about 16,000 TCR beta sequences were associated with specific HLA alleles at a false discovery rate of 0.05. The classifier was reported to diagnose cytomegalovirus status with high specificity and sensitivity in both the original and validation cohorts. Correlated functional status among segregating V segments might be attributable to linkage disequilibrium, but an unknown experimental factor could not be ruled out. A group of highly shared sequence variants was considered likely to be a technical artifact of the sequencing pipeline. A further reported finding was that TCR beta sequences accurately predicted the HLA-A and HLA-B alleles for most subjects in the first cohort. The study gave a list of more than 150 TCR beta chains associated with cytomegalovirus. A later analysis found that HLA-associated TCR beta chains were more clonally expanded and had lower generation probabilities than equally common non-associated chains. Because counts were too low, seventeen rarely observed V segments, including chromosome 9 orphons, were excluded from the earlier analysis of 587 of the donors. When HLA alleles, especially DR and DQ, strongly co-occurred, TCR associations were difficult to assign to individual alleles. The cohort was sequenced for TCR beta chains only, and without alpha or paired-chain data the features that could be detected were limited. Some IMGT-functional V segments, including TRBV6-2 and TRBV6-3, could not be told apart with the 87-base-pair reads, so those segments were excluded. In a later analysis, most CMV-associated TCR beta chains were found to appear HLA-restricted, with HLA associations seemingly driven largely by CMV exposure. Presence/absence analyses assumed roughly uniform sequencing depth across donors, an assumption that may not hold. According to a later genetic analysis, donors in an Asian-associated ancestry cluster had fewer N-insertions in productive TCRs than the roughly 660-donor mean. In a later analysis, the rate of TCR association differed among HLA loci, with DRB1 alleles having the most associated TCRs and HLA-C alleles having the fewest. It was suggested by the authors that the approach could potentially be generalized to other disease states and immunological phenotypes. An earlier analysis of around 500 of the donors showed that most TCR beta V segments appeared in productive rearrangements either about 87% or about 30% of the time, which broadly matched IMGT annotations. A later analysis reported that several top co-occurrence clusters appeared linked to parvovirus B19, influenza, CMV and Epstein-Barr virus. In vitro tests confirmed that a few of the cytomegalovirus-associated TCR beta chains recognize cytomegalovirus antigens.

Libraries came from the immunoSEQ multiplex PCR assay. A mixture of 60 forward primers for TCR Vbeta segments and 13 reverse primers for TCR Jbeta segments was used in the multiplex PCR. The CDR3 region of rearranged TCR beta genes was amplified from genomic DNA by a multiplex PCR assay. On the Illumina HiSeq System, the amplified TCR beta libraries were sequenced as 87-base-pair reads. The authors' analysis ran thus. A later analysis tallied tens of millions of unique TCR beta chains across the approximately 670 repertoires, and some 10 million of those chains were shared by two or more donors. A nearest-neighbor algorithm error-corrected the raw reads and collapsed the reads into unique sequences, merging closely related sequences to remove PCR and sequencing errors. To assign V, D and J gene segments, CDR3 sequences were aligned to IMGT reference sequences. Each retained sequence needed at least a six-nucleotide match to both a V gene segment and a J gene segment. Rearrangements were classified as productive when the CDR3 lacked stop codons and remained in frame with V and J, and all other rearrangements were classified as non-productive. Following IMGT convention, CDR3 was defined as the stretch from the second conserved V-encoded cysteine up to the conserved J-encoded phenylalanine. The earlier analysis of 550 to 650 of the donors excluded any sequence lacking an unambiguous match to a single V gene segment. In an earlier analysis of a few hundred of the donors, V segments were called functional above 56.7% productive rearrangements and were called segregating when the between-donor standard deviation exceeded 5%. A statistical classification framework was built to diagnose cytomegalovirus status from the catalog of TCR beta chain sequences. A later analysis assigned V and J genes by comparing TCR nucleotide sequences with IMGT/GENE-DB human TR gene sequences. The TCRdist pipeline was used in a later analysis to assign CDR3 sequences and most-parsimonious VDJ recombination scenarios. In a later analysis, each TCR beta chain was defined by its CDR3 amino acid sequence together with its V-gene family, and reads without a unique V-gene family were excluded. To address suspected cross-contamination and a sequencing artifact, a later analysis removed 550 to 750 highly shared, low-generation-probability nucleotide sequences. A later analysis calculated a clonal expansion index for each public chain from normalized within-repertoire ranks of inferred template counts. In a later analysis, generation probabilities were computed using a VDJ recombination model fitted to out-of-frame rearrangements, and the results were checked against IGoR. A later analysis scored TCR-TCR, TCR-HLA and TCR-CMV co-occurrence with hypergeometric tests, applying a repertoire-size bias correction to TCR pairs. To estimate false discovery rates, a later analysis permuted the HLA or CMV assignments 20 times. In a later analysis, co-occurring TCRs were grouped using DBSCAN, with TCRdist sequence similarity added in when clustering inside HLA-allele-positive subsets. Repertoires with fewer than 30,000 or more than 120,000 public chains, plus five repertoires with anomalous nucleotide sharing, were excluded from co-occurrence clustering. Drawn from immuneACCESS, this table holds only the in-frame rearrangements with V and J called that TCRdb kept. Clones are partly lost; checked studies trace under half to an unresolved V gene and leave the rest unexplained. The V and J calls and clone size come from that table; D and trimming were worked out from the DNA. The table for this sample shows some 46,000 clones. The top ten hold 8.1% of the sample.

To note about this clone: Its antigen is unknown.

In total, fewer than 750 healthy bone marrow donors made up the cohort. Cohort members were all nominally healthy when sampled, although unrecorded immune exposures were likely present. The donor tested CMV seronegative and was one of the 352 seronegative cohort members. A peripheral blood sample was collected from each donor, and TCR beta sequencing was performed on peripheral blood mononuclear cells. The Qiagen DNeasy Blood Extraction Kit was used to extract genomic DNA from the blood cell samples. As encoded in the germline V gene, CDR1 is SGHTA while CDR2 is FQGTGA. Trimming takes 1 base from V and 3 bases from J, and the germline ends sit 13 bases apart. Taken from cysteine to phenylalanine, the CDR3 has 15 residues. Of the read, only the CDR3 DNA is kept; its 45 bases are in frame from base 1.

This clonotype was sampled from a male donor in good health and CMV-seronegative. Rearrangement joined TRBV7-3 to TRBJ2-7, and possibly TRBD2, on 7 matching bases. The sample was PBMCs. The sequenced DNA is TGTGCCAGCAGCTTAATGCCAGGGGAGGGCTACGAGCAGTACTTC. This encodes CASSLMPGEGYEQYF.